The sequence of this T cell receptor (beta chain) was determined in a study of blood T cell repertoires in COVID-19. As for the study in general: PBMCs, B-cell-depleted T cells, or T cells provided the cDNA or gDNA that made up the material.

This CDR3 region has 15 residues. The V segment lost 3 bases and the J segment 3 bases; nucleotides outside the gene matches: 8. CDR1 is SGHRS and CDR2 is YFSETQ in the germline V gene. As processed by the authors: Reference gene primers were amplified, and this amplification served to estimate nucleated cell counts. Using immunoSEQ multiplex PCR, the repertoire was profiled, and TCRdb retains in-frame clones only, with some absent. Clone size and the V and J calls come from that table; the DNA yielded D and trimming. The data show about 180,000 clones, 70% to 85% seen once. Recovered Cohort 3 donors showed two negative PCRs, clearance, or symptom resolution. This clone was counted a few times.

The chain couples TRBV5-1 to TRBJ2-7; 8 nucleotides line up with TRBD1. Specimen: PBMCs or T cells enriched from blood (not recorded which). The clonotype originates from a woman in her forties or fifties who had recovered from COVID-19. CDR3 in amino acids: CASSSLTQGVYEQYF. The CDR3 DNA follows: TGCGCCAGCAGCTCATTGACACAGGGGGTCTACGAGCAGTACTTC.